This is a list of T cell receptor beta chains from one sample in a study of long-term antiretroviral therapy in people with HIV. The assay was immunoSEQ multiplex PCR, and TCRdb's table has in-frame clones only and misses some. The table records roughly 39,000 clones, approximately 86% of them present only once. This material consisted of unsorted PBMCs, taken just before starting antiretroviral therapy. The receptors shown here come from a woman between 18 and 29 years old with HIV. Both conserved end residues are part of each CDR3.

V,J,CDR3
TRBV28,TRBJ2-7,CASSPLAGGRYEQYF
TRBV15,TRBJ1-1,CATSNKGDTEAFF
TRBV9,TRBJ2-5,CASSARTGRETQYF
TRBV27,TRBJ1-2,CASAVGQATAGYTF
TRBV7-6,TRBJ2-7,CASSLRLSSSYEQYF
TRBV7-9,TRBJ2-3,CASWNRAASGTESTDTQYF
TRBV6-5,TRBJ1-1,CASSVAGISEAFF
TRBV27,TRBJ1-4,CASSFQRPSSGVEKLFF
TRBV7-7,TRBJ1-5,CASSPSPDQPQHF
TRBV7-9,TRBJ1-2,CASSLSVRGRRSGYTF
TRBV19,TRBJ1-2,CASSPDRGSGYTF
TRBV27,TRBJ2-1,CASSSGSSRSYNEQFF
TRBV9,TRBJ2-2,CASSVGSGITGELFF
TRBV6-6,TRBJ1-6,CATTLRTGDSSPLHF
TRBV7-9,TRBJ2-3,CASRRDTQYF
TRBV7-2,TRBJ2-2,CASSLSRSGQGRGLFF
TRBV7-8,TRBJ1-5,CASSLGRREQPQHF
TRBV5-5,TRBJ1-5,CASSLIGVGHSNQPQHF
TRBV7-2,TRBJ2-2,CASSRTNTGELFF
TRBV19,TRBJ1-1,CASIMGTEAFF
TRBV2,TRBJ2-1,CASSDGYNEQFF
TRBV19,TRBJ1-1,CASRLGRTMNTEAFF
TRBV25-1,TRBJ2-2,CASSELAGGYTGELFF
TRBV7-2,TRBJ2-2,CASSLGALRTGELFF
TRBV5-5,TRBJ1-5,CAPSWGGSNQPQHF
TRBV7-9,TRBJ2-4,CASSAQREGLAKNIQYF